The T cell receptor (beta chain) described here comes from a study of identical twins. Notes on the study in general: Findings came from cross-sectional statistics, without long-term follow-up of donors. Invariant MAIT and iNKT cells could partly confound zero-insertion analyses.

To note about this clonotype: Its antigen remains unidentified.

J gave up 6 bases and V 7 bases, and 19 bases lay outside the gene matches. The CDR3 totals 17 residues. The germline CDR1 and CDR2 sequences are SGHRS and YFSETQ. TCRdb fed the 5' RACE reads into MiXCR, producing one record per CDR3 protein. The table shows around 490,000 distinct CDR3 sequences, with over 12% occurring only once. These data also formed part of another study, on yellow fever vaccine responses in identical twins.

Sequenced input: CD4+ T cells sorted from blood. The chain combines TRBV5-1 with TRBJ2-1, with 7 bases matching TRBD2. The clonotype originates from a woman in her late teens or twenties in good health. The CDR3 DNA follows: TGCGCCAGCCGAGAAACGGGACTAAGTGACCGGGTCAATGAGCAGTTCTTC. It encodes CASRETGLSDRVNEQFF.